The 28 T cell receptor beta chains below come from one sample, sequenced in a study of tumor-infiltrating lymphocytes in primary liver carcinoma. The source material, about 18-31 mg of unsorted bulk tissue, was used to co-extract RNA and DNA. With a constant-region primer, TCR beta cDNA was made from around 520 ng of total RNA. What produced the TCR beta libraries was three nested multiplex PCR rounds using slightly modified ARM-PCR. Amplification in the first two PCR rounds was performed using TRBV1-TRBV30 forward primers and a C-beta reverse primer for roughly 10 cycles each. TCRdb re-derived calls from the multiplex PCR reads in MiXCR, one entry per CDR3 protein. The repertoire includes some 130,000 distinct CDR3 sequences, around 70% of them detected once, and 8.1% sits in the top ten. Sequences were obtained from tumor-adjacent normal liver tissue. The receptors derive from a woman in her fifties or sixties with primary liver carcinoma and hepatitis B virus infection.

This clonotype was seen a handful of times. An end of the junction does not agree with germline; a read error may underlie this. The V gene is TRBV9, the J gene TRBJ2-3; D may be TRBD1 or TRBD2 (6 bases each). This CDR3 region has 13 residues. CDR1 and CDR2 from the germline V gene are SGDLS and YYNGEE. CDR3 sequence: CASSRGVSDTRYF. In DNA form, the CDR3 reads TGTGCCAGCAGCAGGGGGGTAAGCGATACGCGGTATTTT.

This clonotype was found many times. This sequence joins TRBV14 and TRBJ2-6, with D hard to call. The CDR3 has 15 residues. CDR1 and CDR2 (germline): SGHDN, FVKESK. The V and J ends lost 2 bases and 0 bases respectively, with 5 bases between them. The CDR3 is CASSQPGSGANVLTF. CDR3 nucleotides: TGTGCCAGCAGCCAACCGGGCTCTGGGGCCAACGTCCTGACTTTC.

As regards this clonotype: The junction departs from the called germline gene at one end, perhaps through a read error. The chain couples TRBV29-1 to TRBJ2-5; D possibly matches TRBD1 or TRBD2 (5 bases each). The V gene's germline CDR1 is SQVTM and CDR2 ANQGSEA. The CDR3 spans 11 residues. The CDR3 sequence is CITRVGETQCF. CDR3 nucleotides: TGCATCACCAGAGTAGGGGAGACCCAGTGCTTC.

Regarding this clonotype: Its ends do not fully match the called genes, so a read error is possible. The J gene is TRBJ1-2, the V gene TRBV28; D may be TRBD1 (5 bases). CDR3 length: 14 residues. Per the germline V gene, CDR1 is MDHEN and CDR2 is SYDVKM. CDR3 protein: CGSSLRGDGRRYTF. DNA for the CDR3: TGTGGCAGTAGTTTGCGGGGGGACGGGCGTCGCTATACCTTC.

At least ten counts were recorded for this clonotype. The rearrangement links TRBV7-9 to TRBJ2-1; 7 bases agree with TRBD2. The CDR3 is 15 residues long. Germline assignment: CDR1 SEHNR and CDR2 FQNEAQ (reference sequence). V was pared by 1 base and J by 8 bases, with 8 bases of the junction left unmatched. The CDR3 reads CASSLGLAPRDEQFF. For the CDR3, the DNA is TGTGCCAGCAGCTTAGGACTAGCCCCACGCGATGAGCAGTTCTTC.

This sequence joins TRBV29-1 and TRBJ2-2; no firm D call. V was shortened by 7 bases and J by 1 base, with 13 bases between the two germline ends. The length of the CDR3 is 14 residues. CDR1 is SQVTM and CDR2 is ANQGSEA in the germline V gene. The CDR3 region is CSATWLMNTGELFF. For the CDR3, the DNA is TGCAGCGCAACATGGCTTATGAACACCGGGGAGCTGTTTTTT.

This clonotype was detected only a few times. This chain joins TRBV2 and TRBJ1-2; D unclear. Germline CDR1 reads SNHLY; CDR2 reads FYNNEI. The CDR3 length is 17 residues. The germline V and J ends were trimmed by 5 bases and 2 bases, with 21 bases remaining between them. The CDR3 loop reads CASSLTTTLTQNYGYTF. The CDR3 nucleotides are TGTGCCAGCAGTCTTACGACAACTCTTACACAAAACTATGGCTACACCTTC.

This clonotype was counted a few times. Given a much more abundant clone one base away, this may be a read error. The rearrangement uses TRBV4-1 and TRBJ1-5; D call uncertain. This CDR3 has 14 residues. CDR1 MGHRA and CDR2 YSYEKL come from the germline V gene. Here the CDR3 DNA reads TGCGCCGGCAGCCAAGATTCAACTAATCAGCCCCAGCATTTT. It specifies CAGSQDSTNQPQHF.

Notes on this clonotype: A much larger clone lies one base from this, so it may be a read error. The chain is built from TRBV5-1 and TRBJ1-2, with D possibly being TRBD1 (6 bases). The CDR3 consists of 15 residues. Germline V gives CDR1 SGHRS, CDR2 YFSETQ. The CDR3 sequence: CVSSWGDGRGGGYTF. The CDR3 DNA sequence: TGCGTCAGCAGCTGGGGGGACGGCCGCGGGGGCGGCTACACCTTC.

The rearrangement joins TRBV11-3 to TRBJ1-2, with a tentative D call TRBD1 (6 bases). The CDR3 is made up of 15 amino acids. V gave up 5 bases and J gave up 4 bases, with 17 bases separating them. Germline V gene sequence: CDR1 SGHNT, CDR2 YENEEA. The CDR3 here is CASSPRPDRCYGYTF. Here the CDR3 DNA reads TGTGCCAGCAGCCCACGACCAGACAGGTGCTATGGCTACACCTTC.

As for this clonotype: A much larger clone is a single base away; this may be a read error. The chain couples TRBV28 to TRBJ2-3, with D perhaps TRBD2 (5 bases). The germline V gene has CDR1 MDHEN and CDR2 SYDVKM. V dropped 3 bases and J dropped 5 bases, with 18 bases sitting between them. There are 16 residues in the CDR3. CDR3 loop: CASSFYSVGERDTQYF. The CDR3 nucleotides are TGTGCCAGCAGTTTTTACTCGGTGGGAGAGAGAGATACGCAGTATTTT.

Note on this clonotype: At one end, the junction sequence differs from germline, possibly due to a read error. V is TRBV5-4 and J is TRBJ2-7, with D tentatively TRBD2 (6 bases). Germline V lookup: CDR1 SGHNT, CDR2 YYREEE (reference sequence). CDR3 size: 14 residues. The CDR3 coding sequence is TGTACCAGCAGCTTGGGTCCAGCGGGCTACGAGCAGTACTTC. Translated: CTSSLGPAGYEQYF.

V is TRBV5-1 and J is TRBJ1-2, with 8 nucleotides matching TRBD1. The CDR3 totals 14 residues. Germline CDR1 SGHRS, CDR2 YFSETQ. V dropped 2 bases and J dropped 7; count of bases not matched to a gene: 7. DNA of the CDR3: TGCGCCAGCAGCTTTTCACAGGGGGTGCGTGGCTACACCTTC. Translation: CASSFSQGVRGYTF.

With respect to this clonotype: A much larger clone is a single base away; this may be a read error. This rearrangement joins TRBV5-1 to TRBJ2-3, with TRBD1 identical over 8 bases. CDR1 is SGHRS, CDR2 YFSETQ, per germline. The CDR3 consists of 16 residues. CDR3 sequence reads: CSSSLVAGQGADTQYF. The CDR3, as DNA: TGCTCCAGCAGCTTGGTTGCCGGACAGGGTGCAGATACGCAGTATTTT.

This rearrangement joins TRBV6-2 or TRBV6-3 to TRBJ1-1, with 8 bases aligning to TRBD1. J gave up 9 bases and V 9 bases, and 6 bases lay outside the gene matches. Germline values: CDR1 MNHEY, CDR2 SVGEGT. This CDR3 is built from 11 residues. The CDR3 DNA is TGTGCCAGTGGGGGACAGGCCCAAGCTTTCTTT. Its protein product is CASGGQAQAFF.

As regards this clonotype: It may be a read error: a sequence one base away is much more abundant. The rearrangement uses TRBV7-9 and TRBJ2-5; 11 bases are shared with TRBD2. Germline trimming cut 3 bases from V and 2 bases from J; bases unmatched to any gene: 8. The CDR3 has 17 amino acids. Germline CDR1 is SEHNR and CDR2 is FQNEAQ (reference sequence). The CDR3 spells CASSLGLAGGPQETQYF. The DNA for the CDR3 is TGTGCCAGCAGCTTGGGGCTAGCGGGAGGTCCTCAAGAGACCCAGTACTTC.

This clonotype was seen only a few times. The junction departs from the called germline gene at one end, perhaps through a read error. V is TRBV5-6 and J is TRBJ2-3, with D unresolved. The germline CDR1 and CDR2 sequences are SGHDT and YYEEEE. This CDR3 spans 12 amino acids. In DNA form, the CDR3 reads TGTGCTAGCAGCTTGCGGCCAGATGCGCAGTATTTT. Its translation: CASSLRPDAQYF.

The table lists this clonotype with many counts. The chain combines TRBV28 with TRBJ2-4; tentative D call: TRBD2 (8 bases). V was shortened by 5 bases and J by 3 bases, with 17 bases between the two germline ends. CDR3 length: 16 residues. Germline-derived CDR1 and CDR2 are MDHEN and SYDVKM. The CDR3 region is CASSIYSGTVKNIQYF. The DNA of the CDR3 is TGTGCCAGCAGTATCTATAGCGGGACAGTCAAAAACATTCAGTACTTC.

As to this clonotype: This may stem from a read error, because a much larger clone lies one nucleotide away. The CDR3: CASSPHCGAVNYGYTF. The CDR3, as DNA: TGTGCCAGCAGCCCTCACTGTGGGGCAGTAAACTATGGCTACACCTTC. This chain links TRBV7-8 with TRBJ1-2; tentative D call: TRBD1 (5 bases). V was clipped by 5 bases and J by 2 bases, with 18 bases between them. The CDR3 has 16 amino acids. Germline loops: CDR1 SGHVS, CDR2 FQNEAQ.

This clonotype is a singleton in its sample. A read error may be the cause here, since a much bigger clone is one base away. The chain joins TRBV7-9 to TRBJ1-4; D unresolved. The germline gives CDR1 SEHNR, CDR2 FQNEAQ (reference sequence). The CDR3 consists of 13 residues. The CDR3 DNA reads as TGTGCCGGCAGCTTAGAACAGCATGAAAAACTGTTTTTT. Its translation: CAGSLEQHEKLFF.

This clonotype was seen at least ten times. V is TRBV30 and J is TRBJ1-2; TRBD1 might be the D (5 bases). The germline V gene has CDR1 GTSNPN and CDR2 SVGIG (reference sequence). There are 13 residues in the CDR3. Trimming left V 2 bases short and J 6 bases short, with 13 bases between. The CDR3 DNA reads as TGTGCCTGGAGTTCCCAGGGCTGGAATGGCTACACCTTC. It yields the protein CAWSSQGWNGYTF.

This clonotype was recorded at least ten times. V usage is TRBV4-2 and J usage is TRBJ2-1, with 14 bases identical to TRBD2. Germline V CDR1 and CDR2: LGHNA, YNFKEQ. V lost 6 bases, J lost 6 bases, and 1 base stayed unmatched. There are 14 residues in the CDR3. The CDR3 sequence is CASRGLAGANEQFF. The CDR3 DNA reads as TGTGCCAGCAGGGGACTAGCGGGAGCCAATGAGCAGTTCTTC.

A note on this clonotype: As the CDR3 is not closed by the conserved phenylalanine or tryptophan, this likely results from a read error. Because the CDR3's place on the DNA is in doubt, the DNA is left out and the CDR3 is given as listed by TCRdb. The gene calls are TRBV12-3 or TRBV12-4 and TRBJ2-7; no DNA check was done on the table's D call, TRBD2. The CDR3 is 15 residues long, counting both termini. CDR3 loop: CASSGPAIGRGGQYS.

For this clonotype: At one end the junction does not follow the germline gene, possibly because of a read error. The V call is TRBV6-1, the J call TRBJ1-3; D remains ambiguous. In germline, CDR1 is MNHNS, CDR2 SASEGT. The CDR3 consists of 15 residues. CDR3 nucleotide sequence: TGTGCCAACAGTAGGAATCTCGGCTCTGGAAACACCATATATTTT. This sequence encodes CANSRNLGSGNTIYF.

This clonotype was observed a few times. This sequence joins TRBV19 and TRBJ2-1, with D maybe TRBD2 (7 bases). The V and J ends lost 5 bases and 5 bases respectively, with 13 bases between them. CDR3 size: 14 residues. Germline assignment: CDR1 LNHDA and CDR2 SQIVND (reference sequence). The CDR3 loop is CASSVSGTNNEQFF. DNA of the CDR3: TGTGCCAGTAGTGTGAGCGGGACAAACAATGAGCAGTTCTTC.

This clonotype has a single count. The rearrangement links TRBV11-3 to TRBJ2-2, with D tentatively TRBD1 (6 bases). There are 14 residues in the CDR3. V was shortened by 4 bases and J by 6 bases, with 12 bases between the two germline ends. Germline loops: CDR1 SGHNT, CDR2 YENEEA. In nucleotides, the CDR3 is TGTGCCAGCAGCTCCTACTGGGGGCCCGGGGAGCTGTTTTTT. Protein sequence: CASSSYWGPGELFF.

With respect to this clonotype: Being one base from a much bigger clone, this may be a read error. The rearrangement links TRBV4-1 to TRBJ2-7; D not certain. Germline lookup yields CDR1 MGHRA and CDR2 YSYEKL. CDR3 length: 15 residues. Here the CDR3 DNA reads TGCGCCAGCAGCCAAGATTTCCCGGGTTGGTACGAGCAGTGCTTC. Amino acids: CASSQDFPGWYEQCF.

This clonotype has a handful of counts. A much larger clone differs by one base, so this may be a read error. This chain uses TRBV12-3 or TRBV12-4 with TRBJ1-5; D not certain. Trimming took 8 bases from V and 6 from J, leaving 23 bases between them. The CDR3 is 16 amino acids. CDR3 sequence: CASSLAGGFRSQPQHF. CDR3 nucleotide sequence: TGTGCCAGCTCCCTGGCGGGAGGGTTTCGCAGTCAGCCCCAGCATTTT.